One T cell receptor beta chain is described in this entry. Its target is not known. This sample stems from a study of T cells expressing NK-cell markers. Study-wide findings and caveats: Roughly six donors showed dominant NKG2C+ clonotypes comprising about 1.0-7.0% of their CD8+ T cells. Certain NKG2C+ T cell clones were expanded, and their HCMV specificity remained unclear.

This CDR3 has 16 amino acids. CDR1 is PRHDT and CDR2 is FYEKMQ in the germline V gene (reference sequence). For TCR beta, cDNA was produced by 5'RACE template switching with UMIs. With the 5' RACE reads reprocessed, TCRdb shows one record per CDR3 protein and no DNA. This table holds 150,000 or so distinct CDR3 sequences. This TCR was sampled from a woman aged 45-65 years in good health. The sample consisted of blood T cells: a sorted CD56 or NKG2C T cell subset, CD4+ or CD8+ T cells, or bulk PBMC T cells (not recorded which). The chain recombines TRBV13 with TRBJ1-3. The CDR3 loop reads CASSSQESGSGNTIYF. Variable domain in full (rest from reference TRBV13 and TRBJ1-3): AAGVIQSPRHLIKEKRETATLKCYPIPRHDTVYWYQQGPGQDPQFLISFYEKMQSDKGSIPDRFSAQQFSDYHSELNMSSLELGDSALYFCASSSQESGSGNTIYFGEGSWLTVV.